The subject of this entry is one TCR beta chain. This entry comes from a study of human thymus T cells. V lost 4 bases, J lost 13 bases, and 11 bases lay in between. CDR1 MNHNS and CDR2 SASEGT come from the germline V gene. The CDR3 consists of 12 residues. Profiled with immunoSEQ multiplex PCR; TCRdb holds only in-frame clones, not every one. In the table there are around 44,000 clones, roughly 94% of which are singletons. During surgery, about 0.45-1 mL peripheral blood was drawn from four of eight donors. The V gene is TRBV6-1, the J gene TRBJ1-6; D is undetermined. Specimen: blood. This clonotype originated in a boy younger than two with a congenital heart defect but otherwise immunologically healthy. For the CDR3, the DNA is TGTGCCAGCAGTGTTGGACGGTCCCCCCTCCACTTT. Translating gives CASSVGRSPLHF.